This entry features one T cell receptor beta chain sequence. Its antigen is currently not known. No qualities accompany the bases; no much larger clone lies one base away. Whole blood was collected in K2EDTA tubes by collaborating institutions according to the institutions' own protocols. For TCRbeta analysis, collaborators shipped samples in one of three forms: frozen whole blood, isolated PBMCs, or DNA extracted from either of those sample types. V trim: 6 bases; J trim: 0 bases; unmatched bases: 6. CDR1 and CDR2, per the germline V gene, are MRHNA and SNTAGT. The CDR3 spans 15 residues, from the cysteine through the phenylalanine. CDR3 DNA only is kept here, 45 bases in frame from base 1. TCRbeta CDR3 regions were amplified from genomic DNA by means of the immunoSEQ Assay, a bias-controlled multiplex PCR. Processing in the source paper ran as follows. The number of nucleated cells in each sample was estimated by amplification of reference gene primers within the assay. To quantify the absolute abundance of each unique TCRbeta CDR3 rearrangement, sequence reads were collapsed and filtered. For each sample, productive Simpson clonality was calculated as the square root of Simpson's diversity index over productive rearrangements. TCRdb mirrors the immuneACCESS table, restricted to in-frame sequences. Some clones are absent from its copies; in checked studies, under half trace to an unresolved V gene, and the reason for the others is unknown. V, J and clone size are taken as reported in that table, and D and trimming were inferred from the DNA itself. In this sample the table shows just over 650,000 clones, 80% to 90% of which occur a single time. The ten biggest clones cover roughly 0.25% of the sample.

The sample is drawn from a study of blood T cell repertoires in COVID-19 (dated by TCRdb to the early 2020s). General notes on the study: Collaborator samples came from the United States, Italy and Spain and covered acute and convalescent phases of COVID-19. The material from the prospective study consisted of cDNA or gDNA derived from T cells, B-cell-depleted T cells, or PBMCs. The dataset comprised deeply sampled blood TCRbeta repertoires from subjects exposed to, actively infected with, or recovered from COVID-19. The repertoires were released in a freely available public database meant as a resource for research on the immune response to SARS-CoV-2. Samples were obtained from the ongoing ImmuneRACE study (first 160 participants) and from some 1,300 subjects provided by 6 global collaborators. A de-identified subject ID, COVID-19 status, age in years and sex were almost always included in the sample metadata. Where HLA class I and class II types were available, the types were taken from metadata supplied by the sample provider, not from assay-based typing.

What the study reported, not specific to this receptor: The amount of clinical and demographic metadata varied by source and participant and was provided uncurated.

Recombination linked TRBV6-4 to TRBJ2-3, with 7 bases matching TRBD2. The sample comprised peripheral blood. This TCR derives from a woman between 18 and 29 years old with acute or convalescent COVID-19. The CDR3 sequence is CASRPAGHSTDTQYF. The DNA is TGTGCCAGCAGACCAGCGGGGCATAGCACAGATACGCAGTATTTT.